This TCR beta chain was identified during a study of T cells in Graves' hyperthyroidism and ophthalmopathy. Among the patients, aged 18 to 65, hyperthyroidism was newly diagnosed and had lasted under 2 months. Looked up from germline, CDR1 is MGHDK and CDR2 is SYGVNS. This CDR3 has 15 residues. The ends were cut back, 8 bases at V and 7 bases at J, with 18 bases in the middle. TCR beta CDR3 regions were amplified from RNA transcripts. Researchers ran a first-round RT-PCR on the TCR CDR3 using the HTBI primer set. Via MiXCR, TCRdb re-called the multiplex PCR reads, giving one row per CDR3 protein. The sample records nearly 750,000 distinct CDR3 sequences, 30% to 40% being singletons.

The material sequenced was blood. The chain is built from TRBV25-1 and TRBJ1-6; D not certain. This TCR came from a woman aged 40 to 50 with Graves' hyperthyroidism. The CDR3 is CASSPQQTKNSPLHF. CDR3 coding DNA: TGTGCCAGCTCACCACAACAGACTAAAAATTCACCCCTCCACTTT.